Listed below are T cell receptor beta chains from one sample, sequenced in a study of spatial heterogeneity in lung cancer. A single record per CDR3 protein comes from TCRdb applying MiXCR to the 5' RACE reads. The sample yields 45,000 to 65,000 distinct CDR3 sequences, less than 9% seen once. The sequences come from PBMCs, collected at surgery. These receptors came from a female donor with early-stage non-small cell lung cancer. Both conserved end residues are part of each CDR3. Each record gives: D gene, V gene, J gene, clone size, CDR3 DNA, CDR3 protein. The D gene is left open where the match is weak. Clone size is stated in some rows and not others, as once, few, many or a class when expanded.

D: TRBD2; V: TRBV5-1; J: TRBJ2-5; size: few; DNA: TGCGCCAGCAGATCGGGACTAGCGACCGGAAAAGAGACCCAGTACTTC; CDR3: CASRSGLATGKETQYF
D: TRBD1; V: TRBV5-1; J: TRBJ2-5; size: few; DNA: TGCGCCAGCGGGACAGGGACGGAGACCCAGTACTTC; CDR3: CASGTGTETQYF
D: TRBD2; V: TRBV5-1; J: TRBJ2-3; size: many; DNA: TGCGCCAGCAGCCCTAGCGGGCCGGGGGATACGCAGTATTTT; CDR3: CASSPSGPGDTQYF
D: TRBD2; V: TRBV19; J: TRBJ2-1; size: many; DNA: TGTGCCAGTAGTACCGGTGGACTAGTTCAGTTCTTC; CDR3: CASSTGGLVQFF
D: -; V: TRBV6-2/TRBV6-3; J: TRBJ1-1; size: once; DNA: TGTGCCAACAGAACAGGTTCCACTGAAGCTTTCTTT; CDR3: CANRTGSTEAFF
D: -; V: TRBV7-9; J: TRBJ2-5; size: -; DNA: TGTGCCAGCAGCTTAGGAGGTTGGGGGCGAGAGACCCAGTACTTC; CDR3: CASSLGGWGRETQYF
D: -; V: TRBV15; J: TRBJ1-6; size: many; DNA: TGTGCCACCAGCAGCGGGCCTTGGAATTCACCCCTCCACTTT; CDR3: CATSSGPWNSPLHF
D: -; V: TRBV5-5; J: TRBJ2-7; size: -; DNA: TGTGCCAGCAGCTCCAGGGGCCCCACGGCCTACGAGCAGTACTTC; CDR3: CASSSRGPTAYEQYF
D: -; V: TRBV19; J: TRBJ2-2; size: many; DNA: TGTGCCAGTAGACCGGGACACTCCAACACCGGGGAGCTGTTTTTT; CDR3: CASRPGHSNTGELFF
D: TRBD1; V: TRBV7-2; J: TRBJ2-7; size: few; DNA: TGTGCCAGCAGCCCTGGGACAGACTACGAGCAGTACTTC; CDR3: CASSPGTDYEQYF
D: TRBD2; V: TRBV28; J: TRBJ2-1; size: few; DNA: TGTGCCAGCAGTCCTGGGACTAGCGCATACAATGAGCAGTTCTTC; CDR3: CASSPGTSAYNEQFF
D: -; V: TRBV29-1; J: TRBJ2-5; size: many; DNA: TGCAGCGTTGAAGCCGGGGGAGAGACCCAGTACTTC; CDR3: CSVEAGGETQYF
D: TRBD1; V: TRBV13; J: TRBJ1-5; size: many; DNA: TGTGCCAGCAGCCCAAGGACAGGGAATCAGCCCCAGCATTTT; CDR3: CASSPRTGNQPQHF
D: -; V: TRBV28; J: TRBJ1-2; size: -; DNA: TGTGCCAGCAGTCCAGTATCGACACCTGTCTACACCTTC; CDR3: CASSPVSTPVYTF
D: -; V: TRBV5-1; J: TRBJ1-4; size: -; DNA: TGCGCCAGCAGCTTGGACACAACTAATGAAAAACTGTTTTTT; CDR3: CASSLDTTNEKLFF
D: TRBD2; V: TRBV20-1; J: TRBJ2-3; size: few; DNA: TGCAGTGCTAGCCCCTACTACCCTACTAGCGAGTTTACAGATACGCAGTATTTT; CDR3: CSASPYYPTSEFTDTQYF
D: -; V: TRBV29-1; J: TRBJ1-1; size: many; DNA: TGCAGCGCCCGAGCCCTCGATGGAACTGAAGCTTTCTTT; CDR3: CSARALDGTEAFF
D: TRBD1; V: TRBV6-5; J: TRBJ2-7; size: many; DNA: TGTGCCAGCAGTTATGGGACAGGGATGTCGCAGTACTTC; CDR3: CASSYGTGMSQYF
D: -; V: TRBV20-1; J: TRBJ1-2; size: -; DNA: TGCAGTGCTAGAGATTCCAAGACAGCTTATGGCTACACCTTC; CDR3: CSARDSKTAYGYTF
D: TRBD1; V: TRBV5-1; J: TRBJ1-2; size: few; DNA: TGCGCCAGCAGCCTCTCGGGACAGCAATTCTATGGCTACACCTTC; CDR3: CASSLSGQQFYGYTF
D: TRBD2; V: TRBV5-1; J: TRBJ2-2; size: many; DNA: TGCGCCAGCAGCGCGGGACTAGCGGGGTCCACCGGGGAGCTGTTTTTT; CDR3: CASSAGLAGSTGELFF
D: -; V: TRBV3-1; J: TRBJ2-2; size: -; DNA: TGTGCCAGCAGCGGTTGGGGACAGAACACCGGGGAGCTGTTTTTT; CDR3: CASSGWGQNTGELFF
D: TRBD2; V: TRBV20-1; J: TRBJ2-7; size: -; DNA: TGCAGTGCTCAACGACTAGCGGGTATCTACGAGCAGTACTTC; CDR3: CSAQRLAGIYEQYF
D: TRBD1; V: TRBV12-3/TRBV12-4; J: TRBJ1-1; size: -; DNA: TGTGCCAGCAGTTCCGGACAGGGGGCTGGTGAAGCTTTCTTT; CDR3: CASSSGQGAGEAFF
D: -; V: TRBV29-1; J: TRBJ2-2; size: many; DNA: TGCAGCGTCCGGGGGCCTAACACCGGGGAGCTGTTTTTT; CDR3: CSVRGPNTGELFF
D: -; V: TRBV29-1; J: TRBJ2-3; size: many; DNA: TGCAGCGTTGATGACTGGAACACAGATACGCAGTATTTT; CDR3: CSVDDWNTDTQYF
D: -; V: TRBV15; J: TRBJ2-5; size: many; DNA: TGTGCCAGTAGAACAGGGTCTACGGAGAAGAAGACCCAGTACTTC; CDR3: CASRTGSTEKKTQYF
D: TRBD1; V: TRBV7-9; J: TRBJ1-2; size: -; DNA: TGTGCCAGCAGCCCTAACGGACAGGAGTATGGCTACACCTTC; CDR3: CASSPNGQEYGYTF
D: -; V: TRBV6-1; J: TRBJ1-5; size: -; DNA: TGTGCCAGCAGTGAGGCGTATAGCAATCAGCCCCAGCATTTT; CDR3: CASSEAYSNQPQHF
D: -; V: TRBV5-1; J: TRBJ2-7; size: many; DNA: TGCGCCAGCAGCTTGGCCTTGGGCGAGCAGTACTTC; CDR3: CASSLALGEQYF
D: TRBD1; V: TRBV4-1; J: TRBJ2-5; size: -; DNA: TGCGCCAGCAGCCAAGTAGCGGACAGGGAGATCAAAGAGACCCAGTACTTC; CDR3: CASSQVADREIKETQYF
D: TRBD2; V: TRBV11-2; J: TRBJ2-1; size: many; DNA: TGTGCCAGCAGCTTGGAACGGGGGGGTAATGAGCAGTTCTTC; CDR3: CASSLERGGNEQFF
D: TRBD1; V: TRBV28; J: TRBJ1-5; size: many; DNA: TGTGCCAGCAGTTTGGGACAGAGTAATCAGGCCCAGCATTTT; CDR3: CASSLGQSNQAQHF
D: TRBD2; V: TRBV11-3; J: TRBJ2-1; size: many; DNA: TGTGCCAGCAGCTCCCGAACGGGGCGGGGGGGCCTCAATGAGCAGTTCTTC; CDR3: CASSSRTGRGGLNEQFF
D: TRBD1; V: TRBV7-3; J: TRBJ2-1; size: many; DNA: TGTGCCAGCAGCTTACCGGGACAGAACAATGAGCAGTTCTTC; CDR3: CASSLPGQNNEQFF
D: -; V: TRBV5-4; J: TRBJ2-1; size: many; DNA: TGTGCCAGCAGCCCTGGGGGCCGTTTCAATGAGCAGTTCTTC; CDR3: CASSPGGRFNEQFF
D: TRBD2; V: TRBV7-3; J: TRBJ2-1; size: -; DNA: TGTGCCAGCAGCTTAACGGGACTAGCCGAGCAGTTCTTC; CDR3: CASSLTGLAEQFF
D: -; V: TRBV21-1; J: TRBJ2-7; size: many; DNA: TGTGCCAGCAACGGGACTACTCTCTCCTACGAGCAGTACTTC; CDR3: CASNGTTLSYEQYF
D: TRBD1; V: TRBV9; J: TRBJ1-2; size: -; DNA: TGTGCCAGCAGCTTGACCGGGACAGGGGCTTTCGGCTACACCTTC; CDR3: CASSLTGTGAFGYTF
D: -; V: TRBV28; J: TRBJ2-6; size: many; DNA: TGTGCCAGCAGTACGGGGTTTTACTCTGGGGCCAACGTCCTGACTTTC; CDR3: CASSTGFYSGANVLTF
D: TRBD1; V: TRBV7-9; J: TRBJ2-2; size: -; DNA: TGTGCCAGCAGCTATCGACAGGGGGCCGGGGAGCTGTTTTTT; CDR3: CASSYRQGAGELFF
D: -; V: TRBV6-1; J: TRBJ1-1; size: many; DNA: TGTGCCAGCAGTCTTCGAGCGGGGCCGAACACTGAAGCTTTCTTT; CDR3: CASSLRAGPNTEAFF
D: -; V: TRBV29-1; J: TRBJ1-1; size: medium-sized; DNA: TGCAGCGTTGAACTTAATGAAGCTTTCTTT; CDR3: CSVELNEAFF
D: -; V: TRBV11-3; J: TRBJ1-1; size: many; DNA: TGTGCCAGCAGCTCCCAGGCTAACACTGAAGCTTTCTTT; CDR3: CASSSQANTEAFF
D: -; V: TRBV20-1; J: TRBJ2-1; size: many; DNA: TGCAGTGCGAAAAACGGACGCGACACCTACAATGAGCAGTTCTTC; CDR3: CSAKNGRDTYNEQFF
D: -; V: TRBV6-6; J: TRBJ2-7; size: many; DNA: TGTGCCAGCAGACCCCTGACCCTGGGGTACGAGCAGTACTTC; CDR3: CASRPLTLGYEQYF
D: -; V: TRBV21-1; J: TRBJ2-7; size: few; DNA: TGTGCCAGCAGCAAAGGCTGGTTCGCCTACGAGCAGTACTTC; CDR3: CASSKGWFAYEQYF
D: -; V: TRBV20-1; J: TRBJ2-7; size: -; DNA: TGCAGTGCTAGAGTGACCGGTGGCTACGAGCAGTACTTC; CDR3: CSARVTGGYEQYF
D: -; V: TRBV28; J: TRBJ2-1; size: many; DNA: TGTGCCAGCAGTTTGTCCTGGACGAGGGGCTCCTACAATGAGCAGTTCTTC; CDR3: CASSLSWTRGSYNEQFF
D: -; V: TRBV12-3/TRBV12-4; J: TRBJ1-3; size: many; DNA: TGTGCCAGCAGTCCGGGCTTTGGCACTGGAAACACCATATATTTT; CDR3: CASSPGFGTGNTIYF
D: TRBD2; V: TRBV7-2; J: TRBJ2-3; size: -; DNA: TGTGCCAGCAGCTGGGTAGCGGGGGGCACAGATACGCAGTATTTT; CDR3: CASSWVAGGTDTQYF
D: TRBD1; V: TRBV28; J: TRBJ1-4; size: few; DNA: TGTGCCAGCAGTTTACTCTCGGGACAGCTAAATGAAAAACTGTTTTTT; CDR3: CASSLLSGQLNEKLFF
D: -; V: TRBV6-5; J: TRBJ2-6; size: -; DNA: TGTGCCAGCAGTTACCGCGGAGGCGCCATTAGGGCCAACGTCCTGACTTTC; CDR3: CASSYRGGAIRANVLTF
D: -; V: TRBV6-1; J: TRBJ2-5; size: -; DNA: TGTGCCAGCGTGCAGCAAGAGACCCAGTACTTC; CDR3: CASVQQETQYF
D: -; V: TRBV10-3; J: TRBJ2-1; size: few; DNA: TGTGCCATCAGTGAGTCGATAATGGGGGGCAATGAGCAGTTCTTC; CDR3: CAISESIMGGNEQFF
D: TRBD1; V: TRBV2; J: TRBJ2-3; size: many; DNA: TGTGCCAGCTGCTGGGACAGGGGTGCAGGAGATACGCAGTATTTT; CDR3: CASCWDRGAGDTQYF
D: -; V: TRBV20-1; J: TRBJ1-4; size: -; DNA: TGCAGTGCTAGAGATCAAGGGGCCGGTAATGAAAAACTGTTTTTT; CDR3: CSARDQGAGNEKLFF